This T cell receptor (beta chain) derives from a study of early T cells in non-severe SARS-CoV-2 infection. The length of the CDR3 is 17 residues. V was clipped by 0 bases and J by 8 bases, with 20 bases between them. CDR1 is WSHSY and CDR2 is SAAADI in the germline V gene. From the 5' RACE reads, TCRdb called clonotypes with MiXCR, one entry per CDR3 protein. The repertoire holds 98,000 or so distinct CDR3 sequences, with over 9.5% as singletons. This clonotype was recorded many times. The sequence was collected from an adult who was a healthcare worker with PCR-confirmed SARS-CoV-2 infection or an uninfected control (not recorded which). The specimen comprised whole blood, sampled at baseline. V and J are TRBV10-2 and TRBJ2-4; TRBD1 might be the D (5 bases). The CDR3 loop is CASSESPFRTPRYIQYF. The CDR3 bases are TGCGCCAGCAGTGAGTCCCCCTTTAGGACACCGAGGTACATTCAGTACTTC.